One T cell receptor (beta chain) is described in this entry. This study enrolled people aged about 18 to 95 from roughly 22 US geographic areas. Profiled with immunoSEQ multiplex PCR; TCRdb holds only in-frame clones, not every one. Of roughly 180,000 clones in the sample, approximately 88% were seen once. The data were obtained in a study of blood T cell repertoires in COVID-19. Study-level information: Samples came from the United States, Italy and Spain, spanning acute and convalescent COVID-19. Sample material is recorded as cDNA or gDNA derived from T cells, B-cell-depleted T cells, or PBMCs.

The V gene's germline CDR1 is MNHEY and CDR2 SVGAGI. This CDR3 contains 14 residues. Trimming took 8 bases from V and 6 from J; bases not matched to a gene: 7. The sample consisted of PBMCs or T cells enriched from blood (not recorded which). The chain carries TRBV6-5 and TRBJ2-2; TRBD1 agrees at 9 bases. This clonotype originated in an older woman who had recovered from COVID-19. DNA of the CDR3: TGTGCCAGCCGGACAGGGGTGATCGCCGGGGAGCTGTTTTTT. Translation: CASRTGVIAGELFF.